The present entry profiles one TCR beta chain with its context. Its antigen is unidentified. The data were taken from a study of post-analysis software for immune sequencing data. Whole-study findings and limits: Under F measure analysis, samples from one preparation batch co-clustered strongly. Controls showed lower frequencies than patients for five TRBV segments, and TRBV5-6, TRBV5-1 and TRBV20-1 were among these.

Prepared libraries of TCR beta cDNA carried unique molecular identifiers. TCRdb redid the calling of the PCR reads with MiXCR, one entry per CDR3 protein. Counted here are roughly 870,000 distinct CDR3 sequences, about 57% occurring once; the ten biggest clones make up 4.6%. Per germline, CDR1 SGHAT and CDR2 FQNNGV. With 5 bases clipped from V and 4 bases from J, the junction kept 7 bases outside the gene matches. The CDR3 consists of 14 residues. The specimen sequenced was blood. The receptor was derived from a girl aged 10 to 17 with multiple sclerosis. The rearrangement links TRBV11-2 to TRBJ1-2, with 7 bases identical to TRBD1. DNA of the CDR3: TGTGCCAGCAGCGGTGACCCAGGGGGCTATGGCTACACCTTC. Translating it yields CASSGDPGGYGYTF.